The 22 T cell receptor beta chains in this list originate from one sample, sequenced in a study of blood T cell repertoires in COVID-19. Sequenced by immunoSEQ multiplex PCR; TCRdb stores in-frame clones only, minus some. The table includes about 220,000 clones, more than 70% detected once. The sequencing input was peripheral blood. Source of these receptors: a woman of 80 years or more with acute or convalescent COVID-19.

The chain recombines TRBV7-2 with TRBJ2-4, with a tentative D call TRBD2 (6 bases). The CDR3 runs 14 residues. V was clipped by 2 bases and J by 10 bases, with 15 bases between them. Germline V gene lookup returns CDR1 SGHTA and CDR2 FQGNSA. CDR3 DNA sequence: TGTGCCAGCAGCTTACGTGGGGAGGCCGCTATTCAGTACTTC. Protein product: CASSLRGEAAIQYF. Looking up the rest from reference TRBV7-2 and TRBJ2-4 gives the full variable domain: GAGVSQSPSNKVTEKGKDVELRCDPISGHTALYWYRQSLGQGLEFLIYFQGNSAPDKSGLPSDRFSAERTGGSVSTLTIQRTQQEDSAVYLCASSLRGEAAIQYFGAGTRLSVL.

This clone occurred a few times. This chain links TRBV19 with TRBJ2-2, with 7 nucleotides matching TRBD1. This CDR3 region has 15 residues. With V trimmed by 6 bases and J by 0 bases, 4 bases remained unmatched. Germline V gene data show CDR1 as LNHDA and CDR2 as SQIVND (reference sequence). The CDR3 nucleotides read TGTGCCAGTAGAAAGGACAGGACGAACACCGGGGAGCTGTTTTTT. Amino acid sequence: CASRKDRTNTGELFF.

This rearrangement joins TRBV7-2 to TRBJ1-1; D ambiguous. CDR3 size: 13 residues. CDR1 and CDR2 from the germline V gene are SGHTA and FQGNSA. V was pared by 4 bases and J by 6 bases, with 12 bases between. The CDR3 DNA reads as TGTGCCAGCAGCTCCCTACCCGCCTCTGAAGCTTTCTTT. Amino acids: CASSSLPASEAFF.

The chain uses TRBV20-1 and TRBJ2-1, with D possibly TRBD1 on 6 matching bases. The germline V gene encodes CDR1 DFQATT and CDR2 SNEGSKA (reference sequence). V gave up 2 bases and J gave up 12 bases, with 11 bases separating them. The CDR3 has 11 residues. The CDR3 DNA sequence: TGCAGTGCTAGACGTCTAGGGGGGCAGTTCTTC. Translating gives CSARRLGGQFF.

The chain carries TRBV29-1 and TRBJ2-3, with D possibly TRBD1 on 5 matching bases. Germline CDR1 is SQVTM and CDR2 is ANQGSEA. The CDR3 contains 13 residues. The V and J ends lost 3 bases and 0 bases respectively, with 7 bases between them. CDR3 residues: CSVEKGSTDTQYF. CDR3 coding DNA: TGCAGCGTTGAGAAGGGGAGCACAGATACGCAGTATTTT.

For the CDR3, the DNA is TGCGCCAGCAGCTTGCAGGGGCGGGACGAGCAGTACTTC. Translation: CASSLQGRDEQYF. The chain couples TRBV5-1 to TRBJ2-7, with D maybe TRBD1 (6 bases). CDR1 SGHRS and CDR2 YFSETQ come from the germline V gene. V lost 1 base, J lost 5 bases, and 10 bases lay in between. The CDR3 has 13 amino acids.

The J gene is TRBJ1-4, the V gene TRBV6-1; D not resolved. The CDR3 sequence is 17 residues long. The germline CDR1 and CDR2 sequences are MNHNS and SASEGT. V was pared by 3 bases and J by 0 bases, with 14 bases between. This CDR3 reads CASSDPAVRSTNEKLFF. Written as DNA, the CDR3 is TGTGCCAGCAGTGACCCCGCGGTACGATCAACTAATGAAAAACTGTTTTTT.

The chain combines TRBV28 with TRBJ1-2; D is undetermined. This CDR3 contains 12 residues. CDR1 is MDHEN, CDR2 SYDVKM, per germline. V lost 3 bases, J lost 8 bases, and 10 bases lay in between. The chain's CDR3 is CASSLLGRGYTF. DNA for the CDR3: TGTGCCAGCAGTTTGCTAGGGAGGGGCTACACCTTC.

In its sample, this clone was seen once. V is TRBV7-2 and J is TRBJ2-3; tentative D call: TRBD1 (6 bases). This CDR3 has 14 amino acids. Germline V gene lookup returns CDR1 SGHTA and CDR2 FQGNSA. V lost 5 bases and J lost 1, with 10 bases in between. The CDR3 loop is CASSQRTGTDTQYF. DNA for the CDR3: TGTGCCAGCAGCCAAAGGACAGGCACAGATACGCAGTATTTT. The variable domain in full, with the rest retrieved from reference TRBV7-2 and TRBJ2-3, is GAGVSQSPSNKVTEKGKDVELRCDPISGHTALYWYRQSLGQGLEFLIYFQGNSAPDKSGLPSDRFSAERTGGSVSTLTIQRTQQEDSAVYLCASSQRTGTDTQYFGPGTRLTVL.

The gene calls are TRBV7-3 and TRBJ2-3, with a tentative D call TRBD1 (6 bases). The CDR3 spans 12 residues. V was shortened by 5 bases and J by 10 bases, with 13 bases between the two germline ends. Per germline, CDR1 SGHTA and CDR2 FQGTGA. In DNA, the CDR3 is TGTGCCAGCAGCCTCCACAGGGTGCCGCAGTATTTT. This codes for CASSLHRVPQYF.

The rearrangement joins TRBV19 to TRBJ1-2; the match to TRBD1 covers 7 bases. Per germline, CDR1 LNHDA and CDR2 SQIVND (reference sequence). This CDR3 comprises 15 residues. The ends lost 7 bases at V and 4 bases at J; junction bases unmatched: 12. CDR3 DNA sequence: TGTGCCAGTACCCGTCAGGGGGTAGACAGCTATGGCTACACCTTC. This codes for CASTRQGVDSYGYTF. The full variable domain, completed using reference TRBV19 and TRBJ1-2, is DGGITQSPKYLFRKEGQNVTLSCEQNLNHDAMYWYRQDPGQGLRLIYYSQIVNDFQKGDIAEGYSVSREKKESFPLTVTSAQKNPTAFYLCASTRQGVDSYGYTFGSGTRLTVV.

This chain joins TRBV15 and TRBJ2-3; 12 nucleotides align to TRBD2. V shed 0 bases and J 1 base; nucleotides not matched to a gene: 5. Germline assignment: CDR1 LNHNV and CDR2 YYDKDF (reference sequence). The CDR3 totals 18 residues. The CDR3 nucleotides read TGTGCCACCAGCAGAGATCTTCTAGCGGGGGGGGGCACAGATACGCAGTATTTT. This translates into CATSRDLLAGGGTDTQYF. Combining the CDR3 with reference TRBV15 and TRBJ2-3 gives the whole variable domain DAMVIQNPRYQVTQFGKPVTLSCSQTLNHNVMYWYQQKSSQAPKLLFHYYDKDFNNEADTPDNFQSRRPNTSFCFLDIRSPGLGDTAMYLCATSRDLLAGGGTDTQYFGPGTRLTVL.

This chain connects TRBV6-2 or TRBV6-3 to TRBJ2-3; unclear D gene. The CDR3 loop spans 13 amino acids. Deletions cut 2 bases from V and 5 bases from J, with 8 bases between. Germline loops: CDR1 MNHEY, CDR2 SVGEGT. As DNA, the CDR3 is TGTGCCAGCAGTTACCGAGGAGAAGATACGCAGTATTTT. It yields the protein CASSYRGEDTQYF.

The rearrangement joins TRBV28 to TRBJ1-1; the D gene is possibly TRBD1 (6 bases). The germline V gene has CDR1 MDHEN and CDR2 SYDVKM. Trimming cost V 5 bases and J 0 bases, with 19 bases left between them. The CDR3 sequence is 17 residues long. For the CDR3, the DNA is TGTGCCAGCAGTCTACAGGGTTTTATCATGATGAACACTGAAGCTTTCTTT. Residues: CASSLQGFIMMNTEAFF.

The J gene is TRBJ2-7, the V gene TRBV7-3; 8 nucleotides agree with TRBD2. The CDR3 has 15 residues. Trimming at V came to 0 bases and at J to 4 bases, leaving 5 bases not matched to a gene. Germline CDR1 is SGHTA and CDR2 is FQGTGA. The chain's CDR3 is CASSLTTGGAYEQYF. The CDR3 DNA follows: TGTGCCAGCAGCTTAACCACCGGGGGGGCTTACGAGCAGTACTTC. The whole variable domain, filled in from reference TRBV7-3 and TRBJ2-7, reads GAGVSQTPSNKVTEKGKYVELRCDPISGHTALYWYRQSLGQGPEFLIYFQGTGAADDSGLPNDRFFAVRPEGSVSTLKIQRTERGDSAVYLCASSLTTGGAYEQYFGPGTRLTVT.

This chain connects TRBV6-6 to TRBJ1-2; 8 nucleotides match TRBD1. V gave up 2 bases and J gave up 2 bases; unmatched junction bases: 7. This CDR3 contains 16 residues. From germline, CDR1 is MNHNY and CDR2 SVGAGI (reference sequence). The CDR3: CASSYGYRGANYGYTF. CDR3 sequence (DNA): TGTGCCAGCAGTTACGGCTACAGGGGGGCGAACTATGGCTACACCTTC.

The chain recombines TRBV9 with TRBJ2-3; 9 nucleotides match TRBD2. Germline assignment: CDR1 SGDLS and CDR2 YYNGEE. This CDR3 is 16 amino acids long. J lost 2 bases, V lost 4 bases, and 8 bases had no gene match. The CDR3 protein is CASSPRGGGDTDTQYF. The CDR3 coding sequence is TGTGCCAGCAGCCCGAGGGGCGGGGGGGACACAGATACGCAGTATTTT.

V is TRBV21-1 and J is TRBJ2-1; TRBD1 is taken as the D call from the table, unchecked against the DNA. TRBV21-1 is annotated as a pseudogene. The CDR3 is 18 residues long. DNA of the CDR3: TGTGCCAGCAGCAAATGTTGTGCGACAAGGGGCTCCTACAATGAGCAGTTCTTC. Amino acids: CASSKCCATRGSYNEQFF.

V gene TRBV19 combines with J gene TRBJ1-2; TRBD1 is a possible D gene (6 bases). The germline CDR1 and CDR2 sequences are LNHDA and SQIVND (reference sequence). The CDR3 is made up of 16 amino acids. V was trimmed by 2 bases and J by 2 bases, leaving 15 bases between them. The CDR3 spells CASSISFTGSNYGYTF. The DNA for the CDR3 is TGTGCCAGTAGTATATCCTTTACAGGGTCCAACTATGGCTACACCTTC.

About this clone itself: The junction does not match germline at one end; this may be a read error. The rearrangement links TRBV28 to TRBJ2-3, with D possibly TRBD1 on 6 matching bases. CDR3 length equals 12 residues. Germline V gene sequence: CDR1 MDHEN, CDR2 SYDVKM. The CDR3 DNA sequence: TGTGCCAGCGCCTTGGTTGGGGGCCCCCCCCGATTT. It translates to CASALVGGPPRF.

This chain uses TRBV12-5 with TRBJ1-1; the D gene is possibly TRBD1 (5 bases). CDR3 length: 17 amino acids. V was shortened by 3 bases and J by 1 base, with 18 bases between the two germline ends. CDR1 and CDR2 from the germline V gene are LGHNT and FRNRAP. The CDR3 DNA reads as TGTGCTAGTGGTTTCCCTCCAGCGGGACGTAAGAACACTGAAGCTTTCTTT. This gives the protein CASGFPPAGRKNTEAFF.

In this sample, this clone turned up a few times. The chain carries TRBV5-5 and TRBJ2-1, with no clear D. Trimming removed 2 bases from V and 0 bases from J, with 9 bases in between. This CDR3 has 15 amino acids. Germline CDR1 reads SGHKS; CDR2 reads YYEKEE (reference sequence). The CDR3, as DNA: TGTGCCAGCAGCTTTGAACGGAGCTCCTACAATGAGCAGTTCTTC. Its protein product is CASSFERSSYNEQFF.